This T cell receptor (beta chain) was sequenced for a study of early T cells in non-severe SARS-CoV-2 infection. Study-level points and caveats: Matches to VDJdb favored anti-spike CD8 responses and missed private and CD4 specificities.

The sample holds a few counts of this clonotype. Its antigen is undetermined. One entry per CDR3 protein, called by TCRdb with MiXCR from the 5' RACE reads. The data show about 90,000 distinct CDR3 sequences, about 12% seen once. The CDR3 totals 16 residues. Germline CDR1 and CDR2: PRHDT and FYEKMQ (reference sequence). The V and J ends lost 3 bases and 3 bases respectively, with 17 bases between them. This receptor was identified in an adult who was a healthcare worker with PCR-confirmed SARS-CoV-2 infection or an uninfected control (not recorded which). This chain joins TRBV13 and TRBJ1-1; tentatively, D is TRBD1 (5 bases). Material: whole blood, obtained at baseline. This CDR3 is CASSFGTGTVDTEAFF. CDR3 DNA: TGTGCCAGCAGCTTCGGAACCGGGACGGTGGACACTGAAGCTTTCTTT.